This is a list of T cell receptor beta chains from one sample in a study of blood T cell repertoires in COVID-19. TCRdb keeps only in-frame clones here, not all; method: immunoSEQ multiplex PCR. The sample shows a few hundred thousand clones, around 79% of them seen only once. Material for sequencing was peripheral blood. The receptors come from a woman of 80 years or more with acute or convalescent COVID-19. The CDR3 runs from the conserved cysteine through the conserved F or W. The order of the fields is J gene, clone size, D gene, V gene, CDR3 DNA, CDR3 protein. A D gene is named only where the DNA matches it firmly. Not all rows give a size; the values are once, few, many and, for expanded clones, a class.

>TRBJ2-3|.|TRBD2|TRBV10-3
TGTGCCATCAGGGGAGGGGACCGCACAGATACGCAGTATTTT
CAIRGGDRTDTQYF
>TRBJ1-2|.|.|TRBV4-1
TGCGCCAGCAGCCAAGATCAGGGTCTGGGTGGCTACACCTTC
CASSQDQGLGGYTF
>TRBJ2-3|.|TRBD2|TRBV5-4
TGTGCCAGCAGCCCGCTAAGCGGGAGGACAGATACGCAGTATTTT
CASSPLSGRTDTQYF
>TRBJ2-5|.|TRBD2|TRBV9
TGTGCCAGCAGCGTAGGGACCCTCACTAGCGGGGGAGAGACCCAGTACTTC
CASSVGTLTSGGETQYF
>TRBJ2-1|.|TRBD2|TRBV5-1
TGCGCCAGCAGCTCGGGGCCGGGACTAGCGGGAGTCAATGAGCAGTTCTTC
CASSSGPGLAGVNEQFF
>TRBJ1-2|.|.|TRBV2
TGTGCCAGCAGTGGGGGCGTGGGCTACACCTTC
CASSGGVGYTF
>TRBJ2-7|.|.|TRBV14
TGTGCCAGCAGCCAACAGCAGGGAACCTACGAGCAGTACTTC
CASSQQQGTYEQYF
>TRBJ1-4|.|TRBD1|TRBV2
TGTGCCACCAGACAGGGGTTCGGGGAAAAACTGTTTTTT
CATRQGFGEKLFF
>TRBJ1-1|.|TRBD1|TRBV28
TGTGCCAGCAGACCCTCGACAGGGAGGAACACTGAAGCTTTCTTT
CASRPSTGRNTEAFF
>TRBJ1-4|.|.|TRBV19
TGTGCCAGTAGTTGGGACATTGGGGAAAAACTGTTTTTT
CASSWDIGEKLFF
>TRBJ1-1|.|.|TRBV6-1
TGTGCCAGCAGTGAAGCGCACGGGGTAGGAACTGAAGCTTTCTTT
CASSEAHGVGTEAFF
>TRBJ1-2|.|.|TRBV20-1
TGCAGTGCTGCCTTCCAGTATGGCTACACCTTC
CSAAFQYGYTF
>TRBJ1-5|few|.|TRBV18
TGTGCCAGCTCACCCACCGGGACAAGGAATCAGCCCCAGCATTTT
CASSPTGTRNQPQHF
>TRBJ2-1|.|TRBD2|TRBV9
TGTGCCAGCAGCGTAGGAGGTCTAGCGGGGTGGCTCAGCTCCTACAATGAGCAGTTCTTC
CASSVGGLAGWLSSYNEQFF
>TRBJ1-1|.|.|TRBV5-5
TGTGCCAGCAGCTCCCTTGAGTTGAACACTGAAGCTTTCTTT
CASSSLELNTEAFF
>TRBJ2-7|.|.|TRBV6-5
TGTGCCAGCAGTCTCCCCGGCAGGCACGAGCAGTACTTC
CASSLPGRHEQYF
>TRBJ1-2|.|.|TRBV19
TGTGCCAGTAGTTTCTACGGTTCCGGCGGGGCCTATGGCTACACCTTC
CASSFYGSGGAYGYTF
>TRBJ1-2|.|.|TRBV5-1
TGCGCCAGCAGCTTGGATGCGAGCTATGGCTACACCTTC
CASSLDASYGYTF
>TRBJ1-3|many|.|TRBV6-5
TGTGCCAGCGTCGAGGGCAGCGCTGGAAACACCATATATTTT
CASVEGSAGNTIYF
>TRBJ2-3|.|TRBD2|TRBV4-1
TGCGCCAGCAGCCAACCGGGACTAGCGGGAAAGCGGGGAGATACGCAGTATTTT
CASSQPGLAGKRGDTQYF
>TRBJ1-5|many|TRBD1|TRBV27
TGTGCCAGCGGCCTGCGAGGGGGACAGGGGGCGGCAAGCAATCAGCCCCAGCATTTT
CASGLRGGQGAASNQPQHF
>TRBJ2-7|.|.|TRBV18
TGTGCCAGCTCACCTGGAGGGGCGGAGCAGTACTTC
CASSPGGAEQYF
>TRBJ2-7|once|.|TRBV6-1
TGTGCCAGCAGTGAGGACAGCCGGGGTCCCTACGAGCAGTACTTC
CASSEDSRGPYEQYF
>TRBJ1-6|.|TRBD1|TRBV18
TGTGCCAGCTCCCCTGGACAGGGAGCTTCACCCCTCCACTTT
CASSPGQGASPLHF
>TRBJ2-1|.|.|TRBV5-1
TGCGCCAGCAGCTTGACCGAAGGAGGCTACAATGAGCAGTTCTTC
CASSLTEGGYNEQFF
>TRBJ1-2|.|.|TRBV24-1
TGTGCCACCAGTGACAGGAACTATGGCTACACCTTC
CATSDRNYGYTF
>TRBJ1-4|.|TRBD1|TRBV9
TGTGCCAGCAGCTCACGAGGCGGGACAGGGGTTGAAAAACTGTTTTTT
CASSSRGGTGVEKLFF
>TRBJ1-5|.|.|TRBV15
TGTGCCACCAGTCAGGGATATAGCAATCAGCCCCAGCATTTT
CATSQGYSNQPQHF